The 32 T cell receptor beta chains in this list originate from one sample, sequenced in a study of T-cell reconstitution after alpha-beta-depleted transplantation in children. As it was prepared, the TCRbeta library received unique molecular identifiers. One entry per CDR3 protein results from TCRdb running MiXCR on the PCR reads. The table includes about 980,000 distinct CDR3 sequences, about 30% detected once. The sample consisted of PBMCs, mostly from graft donor cells, taken 360 days after TCRalphabeta/CD19-depleted stem cell transplant. Every receptor here comes from a boy under two years old who had a stem cell transplant for SCID, so the T cells may come from the graft donor.

The J gene is TRBJ2-1, the V gene TRBV15; 7 bases align to TRBD2. The germline V gene encodes CDR1 LNHNV and CDR2 YYDKDF (reference sequence). Trimming took 8 bases from V and 4 from J; bases not matched to a gene: 11. The CDR3 is 15 amino acids. The CDR3 is CATGLASGLYNEQFF. In nucleotides, the CDR3 is TGTGCCACCGGGCTCGCTAGCGGACTATACAATGAGCAGTTCTTC.

This clonotype has only a few counts. This chain links TRBV20-1 with TRBJ1-6, with D possibly being TRBD1 (6 bases). This CDR3 region has 17 residues. Deletions cut 2 bases from V and 9 bases from J, with 23 bases between. CDR1 DFQATT and CDR2 SNEGSKA come from the germline V gene (reference sequence). As DNA, the CDR3 is TGCAGTGCTAGAACTATCCCCCACACAGGGCTCAGTTCACCCCTCCACTTT. It translates to CSARTIPHTGLSSPLHF.

This clonotype was picked up a small number of times. The genes are TRBV20-1 and TRBJ2-2, with D uncertain. Trimming removed 1 base at V and 3 bases at J, with 12 bases between. The CDR3 covers 15 residues. The germline V gene has CDR1 DFQATT and CDR2 SNEGSKA (reference sequence). In DNA, the CDR3 is TGCAGTGCTAGAGCCCGGTACCTGTACACCGGGGAGCTGTTTTTT. Protein product: CSARARYLYTGELFF.

The rearrangement uses TRBV15 and TRBJ1-1, with TRBD1 matching over 10 bases. Germline V CDR1 and CDR2: LNHNV, YYDKDF (reference sequence). This CDR3 is built from 15 residues. With 5 bases clipped from V and 5 bases from J, the junction kept 8 bases outside the gene matches. CDR3 sequence: CATSPRTGGGTEAFF. DNA of the CDR3: TGTGCCACCAGCCCTCGGACAGGGGGAGGGACTGAAGCTTTCTTT. Full variable domain (remainder filled in from reference TRBV15 and TRBJ1-1): DAMVIQNPRYQVTQFGKPVTLSCSQTLNHNVMYWYQQKSSQAPKLLFHYYDKDFNNEADTPDNFQSRRPNTSFCFLDIRSPGLGDTAMYLCATSPRTGGGTEAFFGQGTRLTVV.

The chain couples TRBV5-1 to TRBJ1-2; D gene uncertain. V lost 1 base and J 8 bases, leaving 15 bases between the germline ends. Germline V gene lookup returns CDR1 SGHRS and CDR2 YFSETQ. This CDR3 is 14 amino acids long. CDR3 DNA sequence: TGCGCCAGCAGCTTGCCGGACCGTGAATTGGGCTACACCTTC. Protein: CASSLPDRELGYTF.

The chain carries TRBV15 and TRBJ2-1; 8 nucleotides align to TRBD1. Germline lookup yields CDR1 LNHNV and CDR2 YYDKDF (reference sequence). Trimming at V came to 5 bases and at J to 2 bases, leaving 11 bases not matched to a gene. The CDR3 covers 17 residues. The CDR3: CATSPYGQGQAYNEQFF. CDR3 DNA: TGTGCCACCAGCCCGTACGGGCAGGGACAGGCCTACAATGAGCAGTTCTTC.

This clonotype was counted only a few times. The chain links TRBV18 to TRBJ2-3; a weak D match, TRBD1 (5 bases). There are 15 residues in the CDR3. CDR1 and CDR2 (germline): KGHSH, LQKENI. V gave up 2 bases and J gave up 2 bases, with 11 bases separating them. The CDR3 DNA is TGTGCCAGCTCACCAGGACAAAAAACCACAGATACGCAGTATTTT. Translating gives CASSPGQKTTDTQYF. The whole variable domain, filled in from reference TRBV18 and TRBJ2-3, reads NAGVMQNPRHLVRRRGQEARLRCSPMKGHSHVYWYRQLPEEGLKFMVYLQKENIIDESGMPKERFSAEFPKEGPSILRIQQVVRGDSAAYFCASSPGQKTTDTQYFGPGTRLTVL.

V usage is TRBV5-5 and J usage is TRBJ1-1; possibly TRBD1 for D (6 bases). The germline V gene has CDR1 SGHKS and CDR2 YYEKEE (reference sequence). Trimming cost V 4 bases and J 4 bases, with 11 bases left between them. The CDR3 loop spans 13 amino acids. CDR3 sequence: CASSAGGATEAFF. CDR3 in DNA: TGTGCCAGCAGCGCTGGGGGGGCCACTGAAGCTTTCTTT.

The chain employs TRBV10-3 and TRBJ2-1; 8 positions agree with TRBD1. V lost 3 bases and J lost 4; bases outside the gene matches: 5. Germline assignment: CDR1 ENHRY and CDR2 SYGVKD. There are 15 residues in the CDR3. CDR3 in amino acids: CAISEGQGSYNEQFF. The CDR3 nucleotides read TGTGCCATCAGTGAAGGACAGGGCTCGTACAATGAGCAGTTCTTC.

This clonotype was seen only once. V usage is TRBV6-5 and J usage is TRBJ1-5; D is unresolved. Germline V gene lookup returns CDR1 MNHEY and CDR2 SVGAGI. The CDR3 has 15 residues. Between the trimmed V and J ends, which lost 2 bases and 3 bases, there was a span of 11 bases. The CDR3 nucleotides are TGTGCCAGCAGTTACGGTCCGGGGAACAATCAGCCCCAGCATTTT. Its translation is CASSYGPGNNQPQHF.

V usage is TRBV18 and J usage is TRBJ2-1; D might be TRBD1 or TRBD2, each matching 5 bases. Trimming took 0 bases from V and 1 from J, leaving 10 bases between them. The CDR3 contains 16 residues. Germline-derived CDR1 and CDR2 are KGHSH and LQKENI. This chain's CDR3 is CASSPPRGRSYNEQFF. The CDR3 region has the DNA TGTGCCAGCTCACCACCGAGGGGCCGGTCCTACAATGAGCAGTTCTTC.

This clonotype showed up just once. The gene calls are TRBV4-1 and TRBJ2-1; 10 bases line up with TRBD2. Germline CDR1 reads MGHRA; CDR2 reads YSYEKL. Trimming removed 3 bases from V and 2 bases from J; junction bases left unmatched: 7. The CDR3 covers 17 residues. The CDR3 bases are TGCGCCAGCAGCCACCCCACTAGCGGGGTCGCCTACAATGAGCAGTTCTTC. This encodes CASSHPTSGVAYNEQFF.

V usage is TRBV27 and J usage is TRBJ2-1; 8 nucleotides line up with TRBD1. Germline loops: CDR1 MNHEY, CDR2 SMNVEV (reference sequence). Trimming at V came to 8 bases and at J to 6 bases, leaving 6 bases not matched to a gene. The CDR3 totals 13 residues. The CDR3 here is CASGDRLRNEQFF. The DNA for the CDR3 is TGTGCCAGCGGGGACAGGCTCCGCAATGAGCAGTTCTTC.

This clonotype was seen a handful of times. The chain employs TRBV9 and TRBJ2-2; D not certain. The CDR3 loop spans 14 amino acids. Trimming cost V 3 bases and J 3 bases, with 9 bases left between them. Germline lookup yields CDR1 SGDLS and CDR2 YYNGEE. CDR3 DNA sequence: TGTGCCAGCAGCGCCGGGCCCCACACCGGGGAGCTGTTTTTT. It specifies CASSAGPHTGELFF.

A few counts support this clonotype. The chain has TRBV7-6 and TRBJ2-5, with D possibly being TRBD1 (5 bases). The CDR3 consists of 14 residues. The V and J ends lost 5 bases and 4 bases respectively, with 14 bases between them. The germline CDR1 and CDR2 sequences are SGHVS and FNYEAQ. Here the CDR3 reads CASSPRTQGETQYF. The DNA of the CDR3 is TGTGCCAGCAGCCCCCGTACCCAGGGAGAGACCCAGTACTTC.

This clonotype was observed many times. CDR3 amino acids: CSATGALSYNEQFF. CDR3 in DNA: TGCAGTGCAACAGGGGCCCTCTCCTACAATGAGCAGTTCTTC. The chain couples TRBV20-1 to TRBJ2-1; TRBD1 matches 7 bases. This CDR3 is built from 14 residues. Germline CDR1 reads DFQATT; CDR2 reads SNEGSKA (reference sequence). V lost 6 bases, J lost 0 bases, and 5 bases stayed unmatched.

The rearrangement uses TRBV20-1 and TRBJ2-7, with TRBD1 identical over 9 bases. This CDR3 is built from 14 residues. CDR1 and CDR2 from the germline V gene are DFQATT and SNEGSKA (reference sequence). After removal of 3 bases from V and 5 bases from J, the junction contained 8 bases not matched to a gene. The CDR3 protein is CSARTDRGVHEQYF. As DNA, the CDR3 is TGCAGTGCTAGGACCGACAGGGGGGTCCACGAGCAGTACTTC.

V is TRBV20-1 and J is TRBJ2-7; TRBD2 matches 8 bases. V lost 3 bases and J lost 2; bases outside the gene matches: 6. The CDR3 is 14 amino acids. Germline V gene lookup returns CDR1 DFQATT and CDR2 SNEGSKA (reference sequence). The CDR3 sequence: CSARRRGETYEQYF. CDR3 DNA: TGCAGTGCTAGGAGGCGGGGGGAGACCTACGAGCAGTACTTC.

This clonotype was detected a few times. V gene TRBV7-8 combines with J gene TRBJ2-7, with 9 bases that match TRBD1. Germline lookup yields CDR1 SGHVS and CDR2 FQNEAQ. This CDR3 is 15 amino acids long. With V trimmed by 7 bases and J by 4 bases, 11 bases remained unmatched. The CDR3 reads CASKAGTGKIYEQYF. The CDR3 nucleotides are TGTGCCAGCAAAGCCGGGACAGGGAAGATTTACGAGCAGTACTTC.

J is TRBJ2-5 and V is TRBV9; 9 bases are shared with TRBD1. The ends lost 4 bases at V and 1 base at J; junction bases unmatched: 8. The CDR3 extends over 16 amino acids. Germline V gene data show CDR1 as SGDLS and CDR2 as YYNGEE. The CDR3 DNA reads as TGTGCCAGCAGCTACGGGACAGGGATGCGCCAAGAGACCCAGTACTTC. Translation gives CASSYGTGMRQETQYF.

The chain has TRBV2 and TRBJ2-2; 13 bases align to TRBD2. Trimming took 4 bases from V and 4 from J; bases not matched to a gene: 6. CDR3 length: 17 amino acids. The germline V gene encodes CDR1 SNHLY and CDR2 FYNNEI. CDR3 in DNA: TGTGCCAGCAGTGCAACTAGCGGGGGGGCTAGCACCGGGGAGCTGTTTTTT. It specifies CASSATSGGASTGELFF.

This clonotype was observed a handful of times. The rearrangement uses TRBV6-5 and TRBJ1-3; 7 bases line up with TRBD1. Germline V gives CDR1 MNHEY, CDR2 SVGAGI. V lost 2 bases to trimming and J lost 2 bases; unmatched junction nucleotides: 0. The CDR3 is 14 residues long. CDR3 loop: CASSYDRAGNTIYF. In DNA form, the CDR3 reads TGTGCCAGCAGTTACGACAGGGCTGGAAACACCATATATTTT.

This clonotype was recorded a few times. The chain combines TRBV5-1 with TRBJ2-7; 8 bases line up with TRBD1. The germline V gene has CDR1 SGHRS and CDR2 YFSETQ. This CDR3 has 18 amino acids. The ends lost 4 bases at V and 2 bases at J; junction bases unmatched: 17. The chain's CDR3 is CASSPRGTGTGLTYEQYF. As DNA, the CDR3 is TGCGCCAGCAGCCCTAGGGGAACCGGGACAGGCTTAACCTACGAGCAGTACTTC.

The sample holds many counts of this clonotype. The chain links TRBV4-1 to TRBJ1-5; 9 nucleotides agree with TRBD1. V shed 5 bases, J shed 8 bases, and the junction held 10 bases outside the gene matches. The CDR3 extends over 15 amino acids. Germline V gene sequence: CDR1 MGHRA, CDR2 YSYEKL. CDR3 sequence reads: CASSFGQGRPEPQHF. The CDR3 coding sequence is TGCGCCAGCAGCTTCGGACAGGGGCGGCCAGAGCCCCAGCATTTT.

V is TRBV18 and J is TRBJ2-5, with no clear D. Germline V CDR1 and CDR2: KGHSH, LQKENI. Trimming stripped 6 bases from V and 0 bases from J, with 8 bases between. The CDR3 consists of 13 residues. This CDR3 is CASSINNQETQYF. Written as DNA, the CDR3 is TGTGCCAGCTCCATTAATAACCAAGAGACCCAGTACTTC. Supplemented by reference TRBV18 and TRBJ2-5, the full variable domain reads NAGVMQNPRHLVRRRGQEARLRCSPMKGHSHVYWYRQLPEEGLKFMVYLQKENIIDESGMPKERFSAEFPKEGPSILRIQQVVRGDSAAYFCASSINNQETQYFGPGTRLLVL.

There are a few counts of this clonotype. The chain combines TRBV19 with TRBJ2-1, with D tentatively TRBD1 (6 bases). The CDR3 consists of 15 residues. CDR1 and CDR2 from the germline V gene are LNHDA and SQIVND (reference sequence). Trimming removed 0 bases from V and 1 base from J, with 7 bases in between. The CDR3 DNA sequence: TGTGCCAGTAGTATAGACCAGGGGTCCTACAATGAGCAGTTCTTC. Protein product: CASSIDQGSYNEQFF.

The chain recombines TRBV12-3 or TRBV12-4 with TRBJ2-1; TRBD2 matches at 10 bases. V was pared by 5 bases and J by 6 bases, with 10 bases of the junction left unmatched. The CDR3 runs 16 residues. The CDR3 DNA follows: TGTGCCAGCAGTCCGGACCCGGGACTAGCGCGCAATGAGCAGTTCTTC. It specifies CASSPDPGLARNEQFF.

This rearrangement joins TRBV12-3 or TRBV12-4 to TRBJ1-3, with D possibly being TRBD1 (6 bases). The CDR3 totals 14 residues. V was clipped by 5 bases and J by 4 bases, with 12 bases between them. The CDR3 bases are TGTGCCAGCAGTGACACAGGGCTGGGAAACACCATATATTTT. Residues: CASSDTGLGNTIYF.

The chain is built from TRBV4-1 and TRBJ2-7, with TRBD2 matching 12 bases. The CDR3 contains 17 residues. The V and J ends lost 2 bases and 7 bases, in that order; junction bases with no gene match: 12. Germline V gene data show CDR1 as MGHRA and CDR2 as YSYEKL. The CDR3 protein is CASSQRQSLAGGLEQYF. The CDR3 region has the DNA TGCGCCAGCAGCCAACGCCAATCCCTAGCGGGGGGGCTGGAGCAGTACTTC.

With regard to this clonotype: A read error is possible here, since a much larger clone lies one base away. This chain uses TRBV5-1 with TRBJ1-2; no definite D call. Per germline, CDR1 SGHRS and CDR2 YFSETQ. Trimming removed 0 bases at V and 8 bases at J, with 11 bases between. This CDR3 has 13 amino acids. CDR3 region: CASSLVFHEGYTF. DNA for the CDR3: TGCGCCAGCAGCTTGGTGTTCCATGAGGGCTACACCTTC. Full variable domain (rest looked up from reference TRBV5-1 and TRBJ1-2): KAGVTQTPRYLIKTRGQQVTLSCSPISGHRSVSWYQQTPGQGLQFLFEYFSETQRNKGNFPGRFSGRQFSNSRSEMNVSTLELGDSALYLCASSLVFHEGYTFGSGTRLTVV.

This clonotype appeared a few times. The rearrangement links TRBV5-6 to TRBJ1-2; possibly TRBD1 for D (5 bases). Germline-derived CDR1 and CDR2 are SGHDT and YYEEEE. Trimming stripped 4 bases from V and 8 bases from J, with 15 bases between. This CDR3 has 13 amino acids. The CDR3 DNA reads TGTGCCAGCAGCCCCCCACAGGAACTGGGCTACACCTTC. Protein: CASSPPQELGYTF.

The V gene is TRBV5-1, the J gene TRBJ2-1, with 10 bases matching TRBD2. The J segment lost 5 bases and the V segment lost 2 bases, leaving 16 bases of the junction unmatched. The CDR3 contains 19 residues. The germline CDR1 and CDR2 sequences are SGHRS and YFSETQ. In DNA form, the CDR3 reads TGCGCCAGCAGCTTTGGGGGACTAGCGCCCCCATGGGCTAACAATGAGCAGTTCTTC. Translation: CASSFGGLAPPWANNEQFF.